The present entry profiles one T cell receptor (beta chain) with its context. The clone's antigen remains unknown. No much larger clonotype is one base removed from it; base qualities were not supplied. From the cysteine up to the phenylalanine, the CDR3 has a length of 15 residues. The DNA shown is the 45-base CDR3, in frame from base 1. Clipping removes 0 bases from V and 9 bases from J, with 3 as the unmatched junction base count. In the germline V gene, CDR1 corresponds to SGHRS and CDR2 to YFSETQ. Library preparation used PCR. Sequenced using an Illumina HiSeq 2500. To reduce PCR and sequencing biases, unique molecular identifiers were built into the TCR beta cDNA libraries. Per 1 to 10 million input T cells, approximately 500,000 cDNA molecules were obtained, such that each molecule approximated one T cell. Patient libraries were prepared and sequenced with the same protocol used for the earlier healthy control dataset. Samples belonging to the same batch were prepared together, multiplexed and sequenced on a shared HiSeq lane. The published analysis was carried out like this. MIGEC was used to process the raw barcoded reads, and molecular identifier groups with only a single read were discarded before consensus assembly and CDR3 extraction. Clonotype tables were post-analysed with VDJtools, and diversity was normalized by down-sampling all datasets to the smallest sample size. In repertoire overlap clustering, CDR3 amino acid sequences, but not nucleotide sequences, were matched to correct batch-related cross-sample contamination. The raw public data were reprocessed by TCRdb itself: fastp quality trimming at Q25, MiXCR clonotype calling, in-frame beta chains only. Each entry is one CDR3 protein sequence, shown with its most common DNA and genes. None of the V and J calls come from the authors' own analysis; TCRdb made them. The sample table records 600,000 to 700,000 distinct CDR3 sequences; around 64% of these occur just once. Around 10% of the sample belongs to the ten largest clones.

This record belongs to a study of post-analysis software for immune sequencing data (dated by TCRdb to between 2015 and 2016). About the study as a whole: Recorded disease courses included relapsing-remitting, secondary progressive and progressive-relapsing multiple sclerosis, with some patients lacking subtype annotation. A subset of samples was prepared in parallel using single-end sample barcoding, then pooled and co-amplified after Illumina adapter ligation. The multiple sclerosis patient repertoires were compared with about a dozen previously published healthy control repertoires from donors aged about 6 to 28 years.

To demonstrate the VDJtools post-analysis software, TCR beta repertoires were profiled from the peripheral blood of roughly 14 young patients with multiple sclerosis. The patients with multiple sclerosis were children and adolescents between roughly 6 and 16 years of age. Results the study describes overall, beyond this receptor: Strong co-clustering of samples prepared in the same batch was shown by direct clustering with F measure, prompting a batch-effect correction. The control group was slightly older than the multiple sclerosis patient group. Significantly higher frequencies in patients than in controls were found for roughly 5 TRBV segments, including TRBV5-6, TRBV5-1 and TRBV20-1. Significantly lower normalized Chao1 diversity was found in multiple sclerosis patients than in controls, suggesting substantial peripheral T-cell clonal expansion.

This clonotype was obtained from a girl aged 2 to 9 with multiple sclerosis. Sequenced: blood. This chain joins TRBV5-1 to TRBJ2-1, and 13 junctional nucleotides match TRBD2. At the DNA level, the sequence is TGCGCCAGCAGCTTGGGGACTAGCGGGAGTAGTGAGCAGTTCTTC. The resulting protein is CASSLGTSGSSEQFF.